In this sample, the clone carrying this T cell receptor beta chain turned up once. Per the germline V gene, CDR1 is MNHEY and CDR2 is SMNVEV (reference sequence). The V end was cut by 3 bases, the J end by 6 bases, with 12 bases between. The length of the CDR3 is 13 residues. These data belong to a study of blood T cell repertoires in COVID-19. Profiling relied on immunoSEQ multiplex PCR, and the TCRdb table lists in-frame clones only, not all of them. The sample yields approximately 59,000 clones, about 81% seen once. This receptor was taken from a man older than 75 with acute or convalescent COVID-19. The gene calls are TRBV27 and TRBJ2-7; a weak D match, TRBD1 (5 bases). The sample consisted of peripheral blood. The CDR3, as DNA: TGTGCCAGCAGTTTCGGCAGGGTTACCGAGCAGTACTTC. Protein: CASSFGRVTEQYF.